Listed below are T cell receptor beta chains from one sample, sequenced in a study of T cell changes during pregnancy in multiple sclerosis. TCRdb's table, derived via immunoSEQ multiplex PCR, lists solely in-frame clones and lacks some. The repertoire includes some 44,000 clones, around 90% of them detected once, and roughly 0.55% sits in the top ten. Sample: CD4+ T cells from peripheral blood mononuclear cells, taken in the third trimester of pregnancy. The receptors stem from a female donor with multiple sclerosis, enrolled in a pregnancy study. Both conserved end residues are trimmed from each CDR3. D genes are given only for firm matches.

TRBV7-9	TRBJ2-2	NA	ASSFLEVGTGELF
TRBV6-1	TRBJ2-4	NA	ASARRDSEGNIQY
TRBV7-9	TRBJ2-3	NA	ASSSEGVVDTQY
TRBV29-1	TRBJ2-1	TRBD2	SVARLAVISYNEQF
TRBV2	TRBJ2-2	NA	ASSVARSYTGELF
TRBV7-2	TRBJ2-5	NA	ASSSERPVLQETQY
TRBV5-6	TRBJ2-1	TRBD2	ASSLGASGNEQF
TRBV19	TRBJ2-5	TRBD1	ASRGTGGSQETQY
TRBV9	TRBJ2-2	NA	ASSARGSSNTGELF
TRBV28	TRBJ1-5	TRBD1	ASSLHSSTGLSSNQPQH
TRBV27	TRBJ2-3	NA	ASSLTGNTDTQY
TRBV18	TRBJ2-5	TRBD2	ASSRLGLAGGETQY
TRBV28	TRBJ2-1	TRBD2	ASSGAGGGDEQF
TRBV6-4	TRBJ2-1	NA	ASSAQGGPQGEQF
TRBV4-1	TRBJ1-2	TRBD1	ASSQAGTGSNYGYT
TRBV18	TRBJ2-5	TRBD1	ASSQDRGETQY
TRBV28	TRBJ2-7	NA	ASSLRGTPYYEQY
TRBV7-7	TRBJ1-2	TRBD1	ASSLKGQGDYGYT
TRBV5-6	TRBJ1-1	NA	ASSLLGVENEAF
TRBV29-1	TRBJ2-1	TRBD2	SERTSGLSNEQF
TRBV7-6	TRBJ2-1	TRBD1	ASSRGQGGEQF
TRBV21-1	TRBJ2-7	NA	ASSKEEGGTREQY
TRBV14	TRBJ2-5	TRBD2	ASSQNSALAGGKTQY
TRBV11-2	TRBJ2-2	NA	ASSLVAANTGELF
TRBV7-9	TRBJ2-3	TRBD2	ASSLTSGSGTDTQY
TRBV7-2	TRBJ2-5	NA	ASSSVIGTQY
TRBV5-1	TRBJ2-7	TRBD1	ASSWGTGGAYEQY
TRBV28	TRBJ2-1	TRBD2	ASSPGTSGRAEQF
TRBV7-2	TRBJ2-7	TRBD1	ASSLASGTARNEQY